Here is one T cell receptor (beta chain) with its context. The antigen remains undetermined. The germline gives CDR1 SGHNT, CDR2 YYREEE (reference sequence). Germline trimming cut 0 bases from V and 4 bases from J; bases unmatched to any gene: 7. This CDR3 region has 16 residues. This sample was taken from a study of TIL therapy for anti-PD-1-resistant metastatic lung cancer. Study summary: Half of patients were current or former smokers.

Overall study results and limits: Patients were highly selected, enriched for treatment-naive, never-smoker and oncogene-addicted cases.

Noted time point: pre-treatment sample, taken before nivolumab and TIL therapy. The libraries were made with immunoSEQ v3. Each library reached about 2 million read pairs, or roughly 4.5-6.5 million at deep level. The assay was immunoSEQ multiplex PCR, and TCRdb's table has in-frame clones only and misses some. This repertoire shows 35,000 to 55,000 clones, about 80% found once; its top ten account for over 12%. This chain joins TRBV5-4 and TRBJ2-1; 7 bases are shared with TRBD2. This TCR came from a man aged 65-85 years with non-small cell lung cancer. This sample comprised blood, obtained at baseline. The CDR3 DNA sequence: TGTGCCAGCAGCTTGGGTGGTGGGAGGGATTACAATGAGCAGTTCTTC. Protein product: CASSLGGGRDYNEQFF.